Sequencing of this T cell receptor (beta chain) was carried out in a study of lymphopenia after photon versus proton radiotherapy. From germline, CDR1 is MGHRA and CDR2 YSYEKL. V lost 4 bases, J lost 6 bases, and 15 bases lay in between. CDR3 length: 15 amino acids. Method: immunoSEQ multiplex PCR; TCRdb's copy keeps in-frame clones and lacks some. The data show roughly 58,000 clones, roughly 87% seen once. Note on this clone: What it binds is not known.

Study-level points and caveats: Larger post-nadir TCR diversity loss correlated inversely with survival in deceased patients. Photon-treated patients lost naive T cells and TCR diversity; proton-treated stayed stable. After lymphocyte nadir, photon-treated repertoires showed oligoclonal expansion, especially CD8+ Temra. Better survival with proton therapy was suggested as possible, not demonstrated.

Sequencing used peripheral blood, obtained from a patient treated with proton-based radiotherapy. The TCR originated in an elderly man with esophageal cancer. The rearrangement joins TRBV4-1 to TRBJ1-4, with D tentatively TRBD1 (6 bases). CDR3 nucleotides: TGCGCCAGCAGCCGAACAGGGTCTCCCCATGAAAAACTGTTTTTT. Protein: CASSRTGSPHEKLFF.